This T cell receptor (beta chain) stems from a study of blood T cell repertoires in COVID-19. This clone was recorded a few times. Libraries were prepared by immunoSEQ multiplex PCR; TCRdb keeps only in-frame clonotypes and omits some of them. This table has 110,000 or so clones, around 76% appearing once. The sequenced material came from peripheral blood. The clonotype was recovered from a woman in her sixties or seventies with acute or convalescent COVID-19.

For the CDR3, the DNA is TGTGCCAGCAGCCTAAGACAGGGAAACACGATCTATGGCTACACCTTC. Translated: CASSLRQGNTIYGYTF. J is TRBJ1-2 and V is TRBV7-9, with 7 bases lining up with TRBD1. Germline V lookup: CDR1 SEHNR, CDR2 FQNEAQ (reference sequence). V shed 5 bases, J shed 4 bases, and the junction held 13 bases outside the gene matches. This CDR3 comprises 16 residues.